The clone carrying this TCR beta chain was counted many times. Antigen: not known. These data are taken from a study of T cells in Graves' hyperthyroidism and ophthalmopathy. Background on the study: Before treatment of any kind, peripheral blood was taken at initial diagnosis. Overall study results and limits: Ophthalmopathy was model-predicted a median approximately six months pre-onset.

The germline V and J ends were trimmed by 3 bases and 0 bases, with 9 bases remaining between them. CDR3 length: 14 amino acids. With a duration under 2 months, the hyperthyroidism was newly diagnosed in patients aged 18 to 65. Fresh peripheral blood, roughly 10 ml of it, supplied the PBMCs. TCR beta CDR3 sequences were amplified from RNA transcripts. HTBI primers drove first-round RT-PCR of the TCR CDR3. TCRdb recomputed calls from the multiplex PCR reads with MiXCR, one row per CDR3 protein. This table holds fewer than 450,000 distinct CDR3 sequences, about a sixth found once. The chain employs TRBV12-3 or TRBV12-4 and TRBJ2-7; no reliable D call. The receptor comes from a woman in her thirties with Graves' hyperthyroidism that later progressed to Graves' ophthalmopathy. Input material: blood. CDR3 residues: CASSFSRSSYEQYF. The CDR3 coding sequence is TGTGCCAGCAGTTTCAGCAGGAGCTCCTACGAGCAGTACTTC.